The clone carrying this T cell receptor beta chain was seen a few times. Trimming pared 6 bases from V and 3 bases from J, leaving 23 bases between. There are 17 residues in the CDR3. Germline V CDR1 and CDR2: MNHEY, SMNVEV (reference sequence). These data belong to a study of patients and donors after allogeneic stem cell transplantation. TCRdb reanalysed the RT-PCR reads using MiXCR and keeps one entry per CDR3 protein. The sample shows some 960,000 distinct CDR3 sequences, 18% of them seen only once. The clonotype was recovered from a human donor who was either an allogeneic HSCT recipient or a stem cell or donor lymphocyte infusion donor (not recorded which). It is not recorded whose cells these are; they may come from a transplant donor. The chain couples TRBV27 to TRBJ1-2; D perhaps matches TRBD1 (5 bases). Sample: blood, either unsorted or a sorted T cell fraction (not recorded which). DNA of the CDR3: TGTGCCAGCAGCCCCTACCACGACAGTACGTGGTACTATGGCTACACCTTC. This codes for CASSPYHDSTWYYGYTF.